One and the same sample provided the 24 T cell receptor beta chains below, sequenced in a study of blood T cells in healthy people across ages (dated by TCRdb to about 2015). The library relied on 5' RACE. Instrument used: Illumina HiSeq 2500. A second 7 to 11 cycle PCR used a sample-barcoded 5' primer and a J-beta primer mix. TCRdb trimmed public reads at Q25 via fastp, called clones via MiXCR and kept in-frame beta chains. Entries that share a CDR3 protein sequence are merged under the most common genes and DNA. For this sample there are hundreds of thousands of distinct CDR3 sequences; roughly 35% appear just once. 13% of the sample comes from the top ten. Sequencing was performed on blood. These receptors were obtained from a man aged 18 to 30 in good health.

The table lists this clonotype with a few counts. The rearrangement links TRBV20-1 to TRBJ2-7; 7 bases line up with TRBD1. The trim removed 6 bases at V and 0 bases at J, leaving 11 bases unmatched. Germline CDR1 reads DFQATT; CDR2 reads SNEGSKA (reference sequence). The length of the CDR3 is 15 residues. Here the CDR3 DNA reads TGCAGTGCCTCCCGACAGGGCCCTTACTCCTACGAGCAGTACTTC. Translation: CSASRQGPYSYEQYF.

The chain employs TRBV5-1 and TRBJ2-3, with D possibly matching TRBD2 (6 bases). Trimming left V 0 bases short and J 6 bases short, with 11 bases between. CDR3 length equals 14 residues. Germline-derived CDR1 and CDR2 are SGHRS and YFSETQ. The CDR3 region has the DNA TGCGCCAGCAGCTTGGCGGGCAGCGGGGATACGCAGTATTTT. Translated, it gives CASSLAGSGDTQYF.

This clonotype showed up just a few times. The chain uses TRBV7-2 and TRBJ1-2; D ambiguous. The V and J ends lost 8 bases and 4 bases respectively, with 17 bases between them. CDR3 length: 14 residues. CDR1 and CDR2 from the germline V gene are SGHTA and FQGNSA. The CDR3 spells CASFKGPALYGYTF. CDR3 DNA: TGTGCCAGCTTTAAAGGGCCGGCCCTCTATGGCTACACCTTC.

This chain uses TRBV7-2 with TRBJ2-5; D gene uncertain. The J call may be mistaken, given a closer DNA end match to TRBJ2-1. From germline, CDR1 is SGHTA and CDR2 FQGNSA. This CDR3 is built from 13 residues. The CDR3 loop reads CASSFSEVETQFF. The CDR3 DNA reads as TGTGCCAGCAGCTTTTCAGAGGTAGAGACCCAGTTCTTC.

The genes are TRBV12-3 or TRBV12-4 and TRBJ2-2, with D perhaps matching TRBD1 (8 bases). The CDR3 extends over 17 amino acids. V was cut by 5 bases and J by 0 bases, with 16 bases left in between. The CDR3, as DNA: TGTGCCAGCAGTCTCCGGGGGGACAGGACGAACACCGGGGAGCTGTTTTTT. It specifies CASSLRGDRTNTGELFF.

The chain employs TRBV2 and TRBJ2-3; 8 bases fit TRBD1. The length of the CDR3 is 17 residues. Trimming removed 6 bases from V and 0 bases from J; junction bases left unmatched: 11. The V gene's germline CDR1 is SNHLY and CDR2 FYNNEI. The CDR3 nucleotides are TGTGCCAGCAGCCGGACAGGGTTAGAGGCTAGCACAGATACGCAGTATTTT. Protein sequence: CASSRTGLEASTDTQYF.

The chain employs TRBV3-1 and TRBJ1-1; D is unclear. The CDR3 sequence is 14 residues long. CDR1 LGHDT and CDR2 YNNKEL come from the germline V gene (reference sequence). The V gene lost 4 bases and the J gene lost 4 bases, with 13 bases spanning the gap. The CDR3 spells CASSPKGWSTEAFF. For the CDR3, the DNA is TGTGCCAGCAGCCCCAAGGGCTGGAGCACTGAAGCTTTCTTT.

This clonotype occurred a few times. The chain couples TRBV20-1 to TRBJ2-3, with D perhaps TRBD2 (7 bases). V shed 5 bases and J shed 5 bases, with 11 bases lying between them. The germline gives CDR1 DFQATT, CDR2 SNEGSKA (reference sequence). The CDR3 is 12 amino acids. As DNA, the CDR3 is TGCAGTGCTGTGAGGGGGGGAGATACGCAGTATTTT. Translation: CSAVRGGDTQYF.

Points on this clonotype: A much larger clone sits a single nucleotide away, making a read error possible. This chain links TRBV3-1 with TRBJ2-3; D not certain. CDR1 is LGHDT, CDR2 YNNKEL, per germline (reference sequence). CDR3 length equals 13 residues. CDR3 bases: TGTGCCAGCACCCTCGTAGACGGAGATACGCGGTATTTT. Its translation: CASTLVDGDTRYF.

V and J are TRBV7-3 and TRBJ1-2; perhaps TRBD1 as D (5 bases). Germline V gives CDR1 SGHTA, CDR2 FQGTGA. Between the trimmed V and J ends, which lost 2 bases and 3 bases, there was a span of 13 bases. CDR3 length: 15 residues. The CDR3 loop is CASSLGHFLDYGYTF. Written as DNA, the CDR3 is TGTGCCAGCAGCTTAGGACATTTCCTAGACTATGGCTACACCTTC.

This clonotype was seen only a few times. The V call is TRBV3-1, the J call TRBJ2-3; a weak D match, TRBD2 (6 bases). V shed 0 bases and J shed 7 bases, with 14 bases lying between them. CDR1 is LGHDT, CDR2 YNNKEL, per germline (reference sequence). This CDR3 is built from 15 residues. The CDR3 here is CASSQEGGLTNTQYF. The CDR3 DNA reads as TGTGCCAGCAGCCAAGAAGGAGGGTTGACGAATACGCAGTATTTT.

The V and J genes are TRBV29-1 and TRBJ2-7; possibly TRBD1 for D (7 bases). The CDR3 runs 15 residues. Germline CDR1 SQVTM, CDR2 ANQGSEA. V dropped 3 bases and J dropped 2 bases, with 17 bases sitting between them. For the CDR3, the DNA is TGCAGCGTTGATGCGGGGAGACAGGGCACCTACGAGCAGTACTTC. Protein sequence: CSVDAGRQGTYEQYF.

As for this clonotype: This may come from a read error, since a much larger clone is one base off. This sequence joins TRBV20-1 and TRBJ2-4, with D unresolved. Trimming pared 2 bases from V and 1 base from J, leaving 9 bases between. Germline V gene data show CDR1 as DFQATT and CDR2 as SNEGSKA (reference sequence). CDR3 length equals 14 residues. This chain's CDR3 is CSARPEMAKNIQYF. Written as DNA, the CDR3 is TGCAGTGCTAGACCCGAGATGGCCAAAAACATTCAGTACTTC.

As concerns this clonotype: The junction shows a germline mismatch at one end, possibly a read error. The chain employs TRBV5-6 and TRBJ1-2, with TRBD1 matching over 7 bases. CDR1 SGHDT and CDR2 YYEEEE come from the germline V gene. The CDR3 covers 13 residues. CDR3 nucleotide sequence: TGTGCCAGCAGCTCCGGGACAGCTTCTGGCTACATCTTC. Residues: CASSSGTASGYIF.

This clonotype was seen only a few times. The gene calls are TRBV20-1 and TRBJ1-5; no definite D call. Per germline, CDR1 DFQATT and CDR2 SNEGSKA (reference sequence). V was shortened by 5 bases and J by 1 base, with 21 bases between the two germline ends. The CDR3 extends over 17 amino acids. This CDR3 is CSAPHRGFGLSNQPQHF. The DNA of the CDR3 is TGCAGTGCTCCCCATAGAGGATTTGGCCTGAGCAATCAGCCCCAGCATTTT.

This chain connects TRBV12-3 or TRBV12-4 to TRBJ1-1; D gene ambiguous. The V gene lost 4 bases and the J gene lost 10 bases, with 19 bases spanning the gap. The CDR3 runs 14 residues. The CDR3 is CASSSTGGASRAFF. The CDR3 bases are TGTGCCAGCAGTTCCACGGGAGGTGCGTCAAGAGCTTTCTTT.

This clonotype has a count of ten or more. The chain combines TRBV5-1 with TRBJ1-1; no clear D. The CDR3 sequence is 12 residues long. V gave up 0 bases and J gave up 7 bases, with 7 bases separating them. CDR1 and CDR2 from the germline V gene are SGHRS and YFSETQ. As DNA, the CDR3 is TGCGCCAGCAGCTTGGTGGGCAGTGAAGCTTTCTTT. Amino acids: CASSLVGSEAFF.

This clonotype was picked up a small number of times. The rearrangement joins TRBV6-6 to TRBJ1-1, with no clear D. CDR3 length: 12 amino acids. Germline values: CDR1 MNHNY, CDR2 SVGAGI (reference sequence). V lost 6 bases, J lost 3 bases, and 8 bases lay in between. The CDR3 spells CASSQRDTEAFF. The CDR3 DNA is TGTGCCAGCAGCCAAAGGGACACTGAAGCTTTCTTT.

The sample holds many counts of this clonotype. The chain employs TRBV29-1 and TRBJ2-4, with unresolved D. This CDR3 has 13 amino acids. Deletions cut 4 bases from V and 0 bases from J, with 7 bases between. Germline CDR1 SQVTM, CDR2 ANQGSEA. This CDR3 is CSVGQSAKNIQYF. The CDR3 DNA reads as TGCAGCGTTGGTCAGTCAGCCAAAAACATTCAGTACTTC.

The V and J genes are TRBV29-1 and TRBJ2-2, with TRBD1 matching over 10 bases. Germline-derived CDR1 and CDR2 are SQVTM and ANQGSEA. Trimming took 7 bases from V and 4 from J; bases not matched to a gene: 6. The CDR3 is made up of 14 amino acids. CDR3 in amino acids: CSGETGGGTGELFF. The CDR3 coding sequence is TGCAGCGGAGAGACAGGGGGCGGCACCGGGGAGCTGTTTTTT.

The rearrangement joins TRBV6-1 to TRBJ2-1, with D unresolved. The ends were cut back, 3 bases at V and 7 bases at J, with 7 bases in the middle. The CDR3 spans 12 residues. CDR1 MNHNS and CDR2 SASEGT come from the germline V gene. The CDR3 sequence is CASSELGNEQFF. The CDR3 nucleotides are TGTGCCAGCAGTGAGCTAGGAAATGAGCAGTTCTTC.

The chain combines TRBV6-2 or TRBV6-3 with TRBJ1-2, with D perhaps matching TRBD1 (5 bases). Between the trimmed V and J ends, which lost 2 bases and 8 bases, there was a span of 15 bases. The CDR3 runs 14 residues. Germline V lookup: CDR1 MNHEY, CDR2 SVGEGT. The CDR3 nucleotides are TGTGCCAGCAGTTACCCCGGGACGGTATGCGGCTACACCTTC. The encoded protein is CASSYPGTVCGYTF.

The CDR3 protein is CASSPGLAGVAKNIQYF. The CDR3 region has the DNA TGTGCCAGCAGCCCGGGACTAGCGGGGGTAGCCAAAAACATTCAGTACTTC. The genes are TRBV6-1 and TRBJ2-4; 14 bases match TRBD2. V shed 6 bases, J shed 0 bases, and the junction held 4 bases outside the gene matches. CDR3 size: 17 residues. CDR1 MNHNS and CDR2 SASEGT come from the germline V gene.

Comments on this clonotype: A read error is possible here, since a much larger clone lies one base away. The chain uses TRBV27 and TRBJ2-6; 8 bases match TRBD1. V shed 3 bases, J shed 0 bases, and the junction held 7 bases outside the gene matches. Germline lookup yields CDR1 MNHEY and CDR2 SMNVEV (reference sequence). This CDR3 comprises 18 residues. CDR3 residues: CASSFGGTGRSGANVLTF. CDR3 nucleotide sequence: TGTGCCAGCAGTTTTGGTGGGACAGGTCGCTCTGGGGCCAACGTCCTGACTTTC.